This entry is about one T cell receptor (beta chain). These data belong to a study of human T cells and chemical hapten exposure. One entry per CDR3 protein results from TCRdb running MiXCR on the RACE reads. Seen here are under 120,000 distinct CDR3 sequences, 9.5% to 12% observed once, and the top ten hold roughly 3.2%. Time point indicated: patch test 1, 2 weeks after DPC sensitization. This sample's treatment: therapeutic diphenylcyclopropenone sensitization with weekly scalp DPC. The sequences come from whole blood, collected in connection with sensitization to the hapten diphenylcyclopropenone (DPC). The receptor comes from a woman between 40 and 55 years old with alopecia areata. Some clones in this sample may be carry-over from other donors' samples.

CDR3 loop: CASSLERTSDTQYF. CDR3 in DNA: TGTGCCAGCAGCTTAGAGAGGACTAGTGATACGCAGTATTTT. The V and J genes are TRBV7-2 and TRBJ2-3; 7 positions match TRBD2. CDR1 is SGHTA, CDR2 FQGNSA, per germline. There are 14 residues in the CDR3. With V trimmed by 1 base and J by 6 bases, 4 bases remained unmatched.